The 8 T cell receptor beta chains given below trace back to one sample, sequenced in a study of vaccination and CD4 T cells after COVID-19 (dated 2022 in TCRdb). The sample's treatment or condition label, decoded: approximately 9-day PBMC culture with coronavirus spike peptide pools or control peptides (ViraFEST assay). No antigen has been assigned to these receptors. The library came from PCR. The sample was run on an Illumina iSeq 100. TCR sequencing of DNA from cultured CD4+ T cells used the Oncomine TCR Beta short-read assay at the Johns Hopkins FTIC core. TCRdb reprocessing: public reads trimmed at Q25 with fastp, clones called with MiXCR, in-frame beta chains kept. All rows with the same CDR3 protein become a single entry with the most common DNA and genes. This sample has over 10,000 distinct CDR3 sequences in its table, and 60% to 70% of those were observed once. Of the sample, over 9.5% is held by the ten largest clones.

Sequenced: CD4+ T cells from blood, cultured in vitro. The receptors stem from a human donor who had recovered from COVID-19.

V gene TRBV4-3 combines with J gene TRBJ1-2; 12 nucleotides match TRBD1. The CDR3 extends over 16 amino acids. Trimming took 4 bases from V and 6 from J; bases not matched to a gene: 9. Germline values: CDR1 LGHNA, CDR2 YSLEER. The CDR3 protein is CASSRGGQGAYDGYTF. CDR3 in DNA: TGCGCCAGCAGCCGGGGGGGACAGGGGGCTTATGATGGCTACACCTTC.

In DNA, the CDR3 is TGTGCCAGCAGTTATGCCCTAACAGGGATTAATTCACCCCTCCACTTT. It translates to CASSYALTGINSPLHF. The V call is TRBV6-5, the J call TRBJ1-6, with a weak D call TRBD1 (6 bases). The CDR3 has 16 residues. Trimming took off 3 bases at V and 6 bases at J, with 15 bases between the two ends. The germline gives CDR1 MNHEY, CDR2 SVGAGI.

V and J are TRBV7-9 and TRBJ1-2, with 8 bases lining up with TRBD1. The CDR3 contains 15 residues. Losses at the gene ends were 4 bases for V and 2 bases for J; bases not matched to a gene: 6. Germline values: CDR1 SEHNR, CDR2 FQNEAQ (reference sequence). CDR3 sequence: CASSWGTGRNYGYTF. The CDR3 nucleotides are TGTGCCAGCAGCTGGGGGACAGGCCGAAACTATGGCTACACCTTC. The variable domain in full, completed from reference TRBV7-9 and TRBJ1-2, reads DTGVSQNPRHKITKRGQNVTFRCDPISEHNRLYWYRQTLGQGPEFLTYFQNEAQLEKSRLLSDRFSAERPKGSFSTLEIQRTEQGDSAMYLCASSWGTGRNYGYTFGSGTRLTVV.

The gene calls are TRBV7-8 and TRBJ2-1, with D possibly matching TRBD2 (5 bases). Germline CDR1 is SGHVS and CDR2 is FQNEAQ. Between the trimmed V and J ends, which lost 5 bases and 6 bases, there was a span of 14 bases. This CDR3 comprises 14 residues. The CDR3 sequence is CASSRVRDPNEQFF. The CDR3 nucleotides are TGTGCCAGCAGCCGGGTTCGGGATCCCAATGAGCAGTTCTTC.

This clonotype was detected a few times. The V and J genes are TRBV20-1 and TRBJ1-2; no firm D call. V dropped 1 base and J dropped 4 bases, with 13 bases sitting between them. The CDR3 runs to 14 residues. Germline CDR1 and CDR2: DFQATT and SNEGSKA (reference sequence). The chain's CDR3 is CSARGLGQTYGYTF. CDR3 sequence (DNA): TGCAGTGCTAGAGGGTTAGGTCAGACCTATGGCTACACCTTC.

The rearrangement links TRBV6-2 or TRBV6-3 to TRBJ2-7; possibly TRBD1 for D (6 bases). The CDR3 totals 13 residues. The V gene's germline CDR1 is MNHEY and CDR2 SVGEGT. V lost 9 bases to trimming and J lost 5 bases, with 17 bases between them. The CDR3 DNA sequence: TGTGCCAGTCAAACGCCAGGGGCCCACGAGCAGTACTTC. Encoded protein: CASQTPGAHEQYF.

The J gene is TRBJ2-3, the V gene TRBV18; D may be TRBD2 (5 bases). Trimming shortened V by 1 base and J by 0 bases, and 5 bases separated the two germline ends. The CDR3 extends over 14 amino acids. Germline V CDR1 and CDR2: KGHSH, LQKENI. The CDR3 region has the DNA TGTGCCAGCTCACCACTAGCGAGCACAGATACGCAGTATTTT. Translating gives CASSPLASTDTQYF.

V gene TRBV7-9 combines with J gene TRBJ2-1, with D possibly being TRBD2 (6 bases). The V gene's germline CDR1 is SEHNR and CDR2 FQNEAQ (reference sequence). This CDR3 has 16 amino acids. Between the trimmed V and J ends, which lost 5 bases and 7 bases, there was a span of 21 bases. DNA for the CDR3: TGTGCCAGCAGCCCCCCTGAGGCGGGATCGACGAATGAGCAGTTCTTC. Amino acids: CASSPPEAGSTNEQFF. Full variable domain (outside the CDR3, taken from reference TRBV7-9 and TRBJ2-1): DTGVSQNPRHKITKRGQNVTFRCDPISEHNRLYWYRQTLGQGPEFLTYFQNEAQLEKSRLLSDRFSAERPKGSFSTLEIQRTEQGDSAMYLCASSPPEAGSTNEQFFGPGTRLTVL.